These T cell receptor beta chains were read from a single sample in a study of blood T cell repertoires in COVID-19. The method was immunoSEQ multiplex PCR; TCRdb's version includes in-frame clones alone and lacks a portion of them. The sample has about 230,000 clones, 81% seen once. Sequencing input: peripheral blood. The receptors come from a woman of 80 years or more with acute or convalescent COVID-19. Both conserved end residues are part of each CDR3. Fields, in order: J gene, CDR3 length, V gene, clone size, D gene, CDR3 protein, CDR3 DNA. D genes are given only for firm matches. Clone size is shown for a subset of rows, as once, few, many or a class of expanded clone.

j_call: TRBJ1-2
cdr3_length: 14
v_call: TRBV5-4
clone_size: .
d_call: .
cdr3_aa: CASSSNRENYGYTF
cdr3_nt: TGTGCCAGCAGCTCCAACAGGGAGAACTATGGCTACACCTTC

j_call: TRBJ1-1
cdr3_length: 14
v_call: TRBV5-1
clone_size: .
d_call: .
cdr3_aa: CASSLGGANTEAFF
cdr3_nt: TGCGCCAGCAGCTTGGGCGGAGCCAACACTGAAGCTTTCTTT

j_call: TRBJ2-7
cdr3_length: 17
v_call: TRBV24-1
clone_size: .
d_call: .
cdr3_aa: CATSETLGGRDSYEQYF
cdr3_nt: TGTGCCACCAGTGAAACCCTCGGGGGACGAGACTCCTACGAGCAGTACTTC

j_call: TRBJ1-1
cdr3_length: 16
v_call: TRBV5-4
clone_size: .
d_call: .
cdr3_aa: CASSPEAPGSGTEAFF
cdr3_nt: TGTGCCAGCAGCCCGGAAGCCCCGGGTTCCGGCACTGAAGCTTTCTTT

j_call: TRBJ2-1
cdr3_length: 13
v_call: TRBV29-1
clone_size: .
d_call: TRBD2
cdr3_aa: CSVPGLAGNEQFF
cdr3_nt: TGCAGCGTTCCGGGACTAGCGGGGAATGAGCAGTTCTTC

j_call: TRBJ1-1
cdr3_length: 16
v_call: TRBV6-1
clone_size: .
d_call: .
cdr3_aa: CASSEPSQGFGTEAFF
cdr3_nt: TGTGCCAGCAGTGAACCCAGTCAGGGATTTGGGACTGAAGCTTTCTTT

j_call: TRBJ2-3
cdr3_length: 14
v_call: TRBV15
clone_size: .
d_call: TRBD1
cdr3_aa: CATSRVSQGASQYF
cdr3_nt: TGTGCCACCAGCAGAGTGAGCCAGGGGGCCTCGCAGTATTTT

j_call: TRBJ2-5
cdr3_length: 17
v_call: TRBV11-2
clone_size: .
d_call: TRBD2
cdr3_aa: CASSLDILAGGLETQYF
cdr3_nt: TGTGCCAGCAGCTTGGATATACTAGCGGGGGGTCTTGAGACCCAGTACTTC

j_call: TRBJ2-1
cdr3_length: 14
v_call: TRBV7-2
clone_size: .
d_call: TRBD2
cdr3_aa: CASSFFRDYNEQFF
cdr3_nt: TGTGCCAGCAGCTTCTTTAGGGACTATAATGAGCAGTTCTTC

j_call: TRBJ1-1
cdr3_length: 15
v_call: TRBV6-1
clone_size: few
d_call: .
cdr3_aa: CASSDSIAANTEAFF
cdr3_nt: TGTGCCAGCAGTGATTCTATCGCTGCTAACACTGAAGCTTTCTTT

j_call: TRBJ2-3
cdr3_length: 15
v_call: TRBV9
clone_size: .
d_call: .
cdr3_aa: CASSVSPLITDTQYF
cdr3_nt: TGTGCCAGCAGCGTAAGCCCCTTAATCACAGATACGCAGTATTTT

j_call: TRBJ1-5
cdr3_length: 14
v_call: TRBV6-1
clone_size: .
d_call: .
cdr3_aa: CASSERGANQPQHF
cdr3_nt: TGTGCCAGCAGTGAAAGGGGTGCCAATCAGCCCCAGCATTTT

j_call: TRBJ2-7
cdr3_length: 14
v_call: TRBV30
clone_size: .
d_call: TRBD1
cdr3_aa: CAWSRFGQGYEQYF
cdr3_nt: TGTGCCTGGAGCCGTTTTGGACAGGGCTACGAGCAGTACTTC

j_call: TRBJ1-2
cdr3_length: 13
v_call: TRBV2
clone_size: .
d_call: .
cdr3_aa: CASSGQLVYGYTF
cdr3_nt: TGTGCCAGCAGTGGACAGCTGGTCTATGGCTACACCTTC

j_call: TRBJ2-1
cdr3_length: 17
v_call: TRBV27
clone_size: .
d_call: TRBD2
cdr3_aa: CASSSAGTSSSGNEQFF
cdr3_nt: TGTGCCAGCAGCAGTGCCGGGACTAGCTCTTCGGGCAATGAGCAGTTCTTC